This T cell receptor beta chain was identified in a study of blood T cell repertoires in COVID-19. Whole-study context: Collection of acute and convalescent COVID-19 samples took place in the United States, Italy and Spain. T cells, B-cell-depleted T cells, or PBMCs supplied cDNA or gDNA.

The CDR3 covers 14 residues. Between the trimmed V and J ends, which lost 4 bases and 4 bases, there was a span of 10 bases. Germline CDR1 SGHTA, CDR2 FQGNSA. Method: immunoSEQ multiplex PCR; TCRdb's copy keeps in-frame clones and lacks some. The sample records about 120,000 clones, over 65% being singletons. This receptor was identified in a human donor with acute or convalescent COVID-19. The donor label of this sample is uncertain. The specimen sequenced was peripheral blood. V usage is TRBV7-2 and J usage is TRBJ2-2; a weak D match, TRBD2 (5 bases). CDR3 amino acids: CASSSRDVTGELFF. The DNA of the CDR3 is TGTGCCAGCAGCTCCCGGGATGTCACCGGGGAGCTGTTTTTT.